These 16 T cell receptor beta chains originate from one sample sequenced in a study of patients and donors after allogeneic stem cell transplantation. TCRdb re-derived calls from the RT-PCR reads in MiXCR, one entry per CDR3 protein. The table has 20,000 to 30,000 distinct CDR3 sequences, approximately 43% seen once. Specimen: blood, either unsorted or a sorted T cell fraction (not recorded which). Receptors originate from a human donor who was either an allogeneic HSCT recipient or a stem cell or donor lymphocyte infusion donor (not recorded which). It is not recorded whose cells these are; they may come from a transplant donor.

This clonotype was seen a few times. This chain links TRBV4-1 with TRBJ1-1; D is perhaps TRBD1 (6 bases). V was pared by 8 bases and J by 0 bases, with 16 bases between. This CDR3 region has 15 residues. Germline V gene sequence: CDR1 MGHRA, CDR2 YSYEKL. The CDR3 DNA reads TGCGCCAGCGGACCACCGGGACAATTGAACACTGAAGCTTTCTTT. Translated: CASGPPGQLNTEAFF.

The CDR3 bases are TGTGCCAGCAGTTTGAGGGGAAACCCTGGAAACACCATATATTTT. Its protein is CASSLRGNPGNTIYF. This rearrangement joins TRBV27 to TRBJ1-3; weak D call: TRBD1 (5 bases). This CDR3 spans 15 amino acids. V gave up 3 bases and J gave up 2 bases, with 11 bases separating them. Germline CDR1 MNHEY, CDR2 SMNVEV (reference sequence).

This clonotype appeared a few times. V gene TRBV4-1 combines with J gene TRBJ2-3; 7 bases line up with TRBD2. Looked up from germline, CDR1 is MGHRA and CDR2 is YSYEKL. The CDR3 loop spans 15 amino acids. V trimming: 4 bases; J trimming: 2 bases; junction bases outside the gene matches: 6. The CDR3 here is CASSLLLAPTDTQYF. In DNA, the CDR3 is TGCGCCAGCAGCCTCCTACTAGCGCCCACAGATACGCAGTATTTT.

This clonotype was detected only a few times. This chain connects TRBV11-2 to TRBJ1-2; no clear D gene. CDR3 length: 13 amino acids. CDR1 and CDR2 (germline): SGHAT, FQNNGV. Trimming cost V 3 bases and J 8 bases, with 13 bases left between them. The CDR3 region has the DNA TGTGCCAGCAGCTTGGGCGGGATGCGGGGCTACACCTTC. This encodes CASSLGGMRGYTF.

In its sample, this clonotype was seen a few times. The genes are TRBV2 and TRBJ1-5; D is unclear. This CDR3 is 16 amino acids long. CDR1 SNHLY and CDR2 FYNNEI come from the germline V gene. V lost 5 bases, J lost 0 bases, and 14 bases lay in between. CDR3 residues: CASSPPWTNSNQPQHF. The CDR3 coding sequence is TGTGCCAGCAGTCCTCCCTGGACTAATAGCAATCAGCCCCAGCATTTT.

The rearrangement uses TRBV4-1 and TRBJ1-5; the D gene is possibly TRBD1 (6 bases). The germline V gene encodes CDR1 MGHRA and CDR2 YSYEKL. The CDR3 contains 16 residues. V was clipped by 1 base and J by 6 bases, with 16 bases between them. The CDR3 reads CASSQVGTGAFQPQHF. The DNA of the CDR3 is TGCGCCAGCAGCCAAGTCGGGACGGGGGCCTTTCAGCCCCAGCATTTT.

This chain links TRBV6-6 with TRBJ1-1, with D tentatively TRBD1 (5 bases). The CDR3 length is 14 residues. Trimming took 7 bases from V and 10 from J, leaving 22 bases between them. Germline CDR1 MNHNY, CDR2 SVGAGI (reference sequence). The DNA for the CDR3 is TGTGCCAGCAACCACGGGGACCGGACTATGGGAGCTTTCTTT. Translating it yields CASNHGDRTMGAFF.

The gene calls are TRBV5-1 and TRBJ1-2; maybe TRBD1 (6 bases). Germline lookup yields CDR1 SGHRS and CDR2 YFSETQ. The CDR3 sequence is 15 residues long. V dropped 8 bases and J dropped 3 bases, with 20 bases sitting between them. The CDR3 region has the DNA TGCGCCAGTAGAAGGGCAGGGGCTGAGGACTATGGCTACACCTTC. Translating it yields CASRRAGAEDYGYTF. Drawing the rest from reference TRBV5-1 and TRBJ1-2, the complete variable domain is KAGVTQTPRYLIKTRGQQVTLSCSPISGHRSVSWYQQTPGQGLQFLFEYFSETQRNKGNFPGRFSGRQFSNSRSEMNVSTLELGDSALYLCASRRAGAEDYGYTFGSGTRLTVV.

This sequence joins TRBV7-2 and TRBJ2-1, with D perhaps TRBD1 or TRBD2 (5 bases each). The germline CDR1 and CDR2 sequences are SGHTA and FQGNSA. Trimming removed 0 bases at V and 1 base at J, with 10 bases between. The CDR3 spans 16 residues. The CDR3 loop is CASSLALAGSYNEQFF. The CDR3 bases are TGTGCCAGCAGCTTAGCCCTAGCAGGGTCCTACAATGAGCAGTTCTTC.

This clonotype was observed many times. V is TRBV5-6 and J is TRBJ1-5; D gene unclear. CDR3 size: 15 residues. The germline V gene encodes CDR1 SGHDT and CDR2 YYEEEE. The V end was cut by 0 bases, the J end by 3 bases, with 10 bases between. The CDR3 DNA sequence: TGTGCCAGCAGCTTGGTGGGAAACCCCAATCAGCCCCAGCATTTT. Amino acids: CASSLVGNPNQPQHF. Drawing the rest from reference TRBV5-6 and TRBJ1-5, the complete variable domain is DAGVTQSPTHLIKTRGQQVTLRCSPKSGHDTVSWYQQALGQGPQFIFQYYEEEERQRGNFPDRFSGHQFPNYSSELNVNALLLGDSALYLCASSLVGNPNQPQHFGDGTRLSIL.

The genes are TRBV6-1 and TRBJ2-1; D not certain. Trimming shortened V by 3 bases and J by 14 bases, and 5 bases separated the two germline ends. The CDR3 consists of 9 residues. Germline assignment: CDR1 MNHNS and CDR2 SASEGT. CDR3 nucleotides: TGTGCCAGCAGTGACAATAAGTTCTTC. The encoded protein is CASSDNKFF.

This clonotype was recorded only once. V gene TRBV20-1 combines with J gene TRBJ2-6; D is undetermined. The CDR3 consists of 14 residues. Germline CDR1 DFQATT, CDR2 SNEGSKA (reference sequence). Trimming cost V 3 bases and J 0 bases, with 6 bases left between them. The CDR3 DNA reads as TGCAGTGCTAGTAGAAGCTCTGGGGCCAACGTCCTGACTTTC. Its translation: CSASRSSGANVLTF.

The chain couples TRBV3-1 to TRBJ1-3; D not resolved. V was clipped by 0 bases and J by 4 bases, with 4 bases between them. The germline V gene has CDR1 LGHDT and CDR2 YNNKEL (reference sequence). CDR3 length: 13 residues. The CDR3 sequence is CASSQEPGNTIYF. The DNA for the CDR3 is TGTGCCAGCAGCCAAGAGCCCGGAAACACCATATATTTT.

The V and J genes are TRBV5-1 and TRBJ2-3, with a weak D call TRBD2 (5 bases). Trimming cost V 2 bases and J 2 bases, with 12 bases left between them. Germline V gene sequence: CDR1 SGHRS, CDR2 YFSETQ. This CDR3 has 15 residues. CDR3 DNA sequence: TGCGCCAGCAGCTTTTCGAGCGGCCTCACAGATACGCAGTATTTT. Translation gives CASSFSSGLTDTQYF.

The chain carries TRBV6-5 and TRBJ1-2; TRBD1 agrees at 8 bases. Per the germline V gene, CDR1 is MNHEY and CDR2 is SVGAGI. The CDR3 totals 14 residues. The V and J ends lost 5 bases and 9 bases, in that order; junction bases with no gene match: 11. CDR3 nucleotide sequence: TGTGCCAGCAGTCGAGGACAGGGAGAAATCTGCTACACCTTC. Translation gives CASSRGQGEICYTF.

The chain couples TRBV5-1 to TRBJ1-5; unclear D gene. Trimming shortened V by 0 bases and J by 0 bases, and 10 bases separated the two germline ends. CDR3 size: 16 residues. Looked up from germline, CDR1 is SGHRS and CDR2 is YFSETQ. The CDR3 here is CASSLGPTYSNQPQHF. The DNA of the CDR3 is TGCGCCAGCAGCTTGGGGCCGACATATAGCAATCAGCCCCAGCATTTT.